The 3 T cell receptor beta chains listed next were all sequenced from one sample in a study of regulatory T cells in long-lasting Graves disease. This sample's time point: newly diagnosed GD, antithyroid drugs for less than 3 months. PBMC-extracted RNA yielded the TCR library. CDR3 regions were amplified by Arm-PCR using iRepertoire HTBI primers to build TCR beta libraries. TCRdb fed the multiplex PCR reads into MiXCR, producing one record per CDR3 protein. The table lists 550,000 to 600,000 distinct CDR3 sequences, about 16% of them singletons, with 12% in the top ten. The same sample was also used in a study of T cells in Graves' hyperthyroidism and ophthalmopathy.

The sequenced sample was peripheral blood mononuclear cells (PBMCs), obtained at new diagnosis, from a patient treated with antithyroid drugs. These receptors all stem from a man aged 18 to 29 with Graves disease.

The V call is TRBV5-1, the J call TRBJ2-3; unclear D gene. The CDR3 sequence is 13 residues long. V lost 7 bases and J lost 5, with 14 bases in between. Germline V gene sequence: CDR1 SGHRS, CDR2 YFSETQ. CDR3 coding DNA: TGCGCCAGCCTTGGACCGGCGGAAGATACGCAGTATTTT. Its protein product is CASLGPAEDTQYF.

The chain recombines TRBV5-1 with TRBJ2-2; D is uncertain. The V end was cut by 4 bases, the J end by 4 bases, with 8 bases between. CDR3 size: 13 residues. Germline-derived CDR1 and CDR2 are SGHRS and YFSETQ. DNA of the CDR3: TGCGCCAGCAGCAAGGACCCCACCGGGGAGCTGTTTTTT. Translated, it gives CASSKDPTGELFF.

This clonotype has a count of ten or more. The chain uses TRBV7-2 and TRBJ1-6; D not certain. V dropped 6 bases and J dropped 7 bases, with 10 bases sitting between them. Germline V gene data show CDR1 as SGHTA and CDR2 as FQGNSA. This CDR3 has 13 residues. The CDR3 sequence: CASSESGNSPLHF. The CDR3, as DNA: TGTGCCAGCAGTGAAAGTGGGAATTCACCCCTCCACTTT.